This T cell receptor beta chain was identified during a study of T cell responses to AZD1222 COVID-19 vaccine. Study-wide context: Timing groups of about 4 and about 12 weeks for second doses were pooled. Broader study findings: The donor group comprised mostly white British people and more females; the analysis possibly underestimated clonal diversity. Only six people who got AZD1222 tested seropositive at baseline. No repertoire was sampled before or during the peak T cell response, only after it.

Profiled with immunoSEQ multiplex PCR; TCRdb holds only in-frame clones, not every one. The sample shows around 170,000 clones, just over 90% of them seen only once. In this sample, this clone turned up once. What it binds is unknown. CDR1 is PRHDT and CDR2 is FYEKMQ in the germline V gene (reference sequence). The V gene end was trimmed by 0 bases and the J gene end by 6 bases; junction bases not matched to a gene: 6. The length of the CDR3 is 16 residues. The sequence came from an adult in good health. This specimen consisted of peripheral blood, obtained on day 0 of AZD1222 vaccination. V gene TRBV13 combines with J gene TRBJ2-2; 8 bases fit TRBD2. CDR3 in DNA: TGTGCCAGCAGCTTAGGCCGAGCGGGGGTCGCCGGGGAGCTGTTTTTT. It specifies CASSLGRAGVAGELFF.